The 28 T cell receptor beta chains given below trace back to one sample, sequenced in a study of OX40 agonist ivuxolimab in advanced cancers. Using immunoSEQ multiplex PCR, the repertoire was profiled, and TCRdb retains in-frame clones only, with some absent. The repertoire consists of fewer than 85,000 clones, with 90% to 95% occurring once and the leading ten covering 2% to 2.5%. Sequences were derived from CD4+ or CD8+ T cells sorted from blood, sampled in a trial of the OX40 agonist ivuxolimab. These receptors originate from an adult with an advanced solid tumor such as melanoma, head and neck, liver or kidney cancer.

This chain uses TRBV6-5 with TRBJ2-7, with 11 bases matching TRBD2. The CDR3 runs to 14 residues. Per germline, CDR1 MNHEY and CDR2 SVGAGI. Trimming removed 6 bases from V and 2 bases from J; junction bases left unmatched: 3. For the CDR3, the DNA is TGTGCCAGCAGCCGACTAGCGGGAACCTACGAGCAGTACTTC. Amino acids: CASSRLAGTYEQYF.

This chain's CDR3 is CASSLDLGGSYNEQFF. The CDR3 bases are TGTGCCAGCAGCTTGGATCTGGGAGGGTCCTACAATGAGCAGTTCTTC. The chain employs TRBV5-4 and TRBJ2-1; 7 nucleotides line up with TRBD2. CDR1 SGHNT and CDR2 YYREEE come from the germline V gene (reference sequence). This CDR3 is 16 amino acids long. J lost 1 base, V lost 0 bases, and 4 bases had no gene match.

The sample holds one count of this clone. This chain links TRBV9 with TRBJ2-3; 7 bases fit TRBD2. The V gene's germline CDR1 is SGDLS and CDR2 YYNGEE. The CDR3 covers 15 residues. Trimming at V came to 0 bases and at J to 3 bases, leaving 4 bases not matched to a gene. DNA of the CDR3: TGTGCCAGCAGCGTAGGTAGGGGAGGGACAGATACGCAGTATTTT. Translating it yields CASSVGRGGTDTQYF.

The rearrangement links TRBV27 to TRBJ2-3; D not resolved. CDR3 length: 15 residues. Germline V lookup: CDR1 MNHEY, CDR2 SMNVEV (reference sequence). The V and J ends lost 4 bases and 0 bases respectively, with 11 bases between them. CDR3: CASSYGTASTDTQYF. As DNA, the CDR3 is TGTGCCAGCAGTTACGGAACAGCTAGCACAGATACGCAGTATTTT.

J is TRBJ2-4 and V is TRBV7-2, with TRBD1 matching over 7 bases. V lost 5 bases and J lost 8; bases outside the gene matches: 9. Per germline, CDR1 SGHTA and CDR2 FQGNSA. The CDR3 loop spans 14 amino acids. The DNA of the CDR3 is TGTGCCAGCAGCGCCGACAGGGTGGCGGACATTCAGTACTTC. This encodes CASSADRVADIQYF.

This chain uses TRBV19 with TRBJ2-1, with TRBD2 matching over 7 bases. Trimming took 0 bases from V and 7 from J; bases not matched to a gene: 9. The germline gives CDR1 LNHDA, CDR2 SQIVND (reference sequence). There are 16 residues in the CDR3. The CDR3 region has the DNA TGTGCCAGTAGTATAGATCTTCTCGTCGGGAGGAATGAGCAGTTCTTC. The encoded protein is CASSIDLLVGRNEQFF.

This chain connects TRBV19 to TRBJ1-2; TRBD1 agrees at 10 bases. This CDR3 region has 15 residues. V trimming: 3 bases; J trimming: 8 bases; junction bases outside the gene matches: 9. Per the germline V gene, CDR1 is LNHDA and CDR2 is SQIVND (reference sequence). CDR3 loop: CASSIPWGQGNGYTF. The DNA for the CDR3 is TGTGCCAGTAGTATCCCCTGGGGACAGGGGAACGGCTACACCTTC. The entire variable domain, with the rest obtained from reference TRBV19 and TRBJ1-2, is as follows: DGGITQSPKYLFRKEGQNVTLSCEQNLNHDAMYWYRQDPGQGLRLIYYSQIVNDFQKGDIAEGYSVSREKKESFPLTVTSAQKNPTAFYLCASSIPWGQGNGYTFGSGTRLTVV.

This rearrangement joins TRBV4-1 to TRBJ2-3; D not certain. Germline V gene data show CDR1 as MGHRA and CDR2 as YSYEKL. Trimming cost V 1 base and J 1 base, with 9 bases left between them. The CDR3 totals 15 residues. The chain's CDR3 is CASSQALAGTDTQYF. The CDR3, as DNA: TGCGCCAGCAGCCAAGCCCTCGCTGGCACAGATACGCAGTATTTT.

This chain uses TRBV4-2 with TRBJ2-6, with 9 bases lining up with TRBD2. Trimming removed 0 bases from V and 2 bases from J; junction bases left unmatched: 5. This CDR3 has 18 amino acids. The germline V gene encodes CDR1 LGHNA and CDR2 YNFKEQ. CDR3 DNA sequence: TGTGCCAGCAGCCAAGATCAGCGCGGGGGGGCTGGGGCCAACGTCCTGACTTTC. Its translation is CASSQDQRGGAGANVLTF.

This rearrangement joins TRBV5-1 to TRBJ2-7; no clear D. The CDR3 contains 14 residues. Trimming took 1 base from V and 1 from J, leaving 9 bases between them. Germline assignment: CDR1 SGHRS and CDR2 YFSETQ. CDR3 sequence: CASSLHSESYEQYF. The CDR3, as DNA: TGCGCCAGCAGCTTGCATTCAGAATCCTACGAGCAGTACTTC.

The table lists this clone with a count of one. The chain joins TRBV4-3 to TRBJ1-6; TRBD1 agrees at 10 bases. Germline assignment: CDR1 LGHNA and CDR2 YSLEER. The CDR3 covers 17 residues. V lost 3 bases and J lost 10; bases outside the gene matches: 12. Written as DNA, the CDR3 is TGCGCCAGCAGCCAGGGCCTTTCCGGGACAGGGGTATCACCCCTCCACTTT. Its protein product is CASSQGLSGTGVSPLHF.

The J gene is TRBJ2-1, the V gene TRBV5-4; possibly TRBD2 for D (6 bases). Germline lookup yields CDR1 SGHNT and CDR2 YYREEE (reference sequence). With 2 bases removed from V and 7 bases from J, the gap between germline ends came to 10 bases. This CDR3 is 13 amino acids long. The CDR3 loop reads CASSFGTENEQFF. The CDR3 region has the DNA TGTGCCAGCAGCTTTGGGACTGAGAATGAGCAGTTCTTC.

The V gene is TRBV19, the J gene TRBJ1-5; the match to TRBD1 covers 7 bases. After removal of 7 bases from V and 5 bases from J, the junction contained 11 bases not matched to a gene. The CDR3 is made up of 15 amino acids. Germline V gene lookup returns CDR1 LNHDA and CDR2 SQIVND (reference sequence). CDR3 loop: CASNRGGQPYQPQHF. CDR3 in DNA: TGTGCCAGTAACCGCGGGGGACAGCCTTATCAGCCCCAGCATTTT. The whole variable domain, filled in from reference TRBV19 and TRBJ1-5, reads DGGITQSPKYLFRKEGQNVTLSCEQNLNHDAMYWYRQDPGQGLRLIYYSQIVNDFQKGDIAEGYSVSREKKESFPLTVTSAQKNPTAFYLCASNRGGQPYQPQHFGDGTRLSIL.

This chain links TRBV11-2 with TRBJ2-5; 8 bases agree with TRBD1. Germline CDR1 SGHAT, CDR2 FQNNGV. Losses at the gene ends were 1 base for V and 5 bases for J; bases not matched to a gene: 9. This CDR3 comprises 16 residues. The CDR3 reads CASSLVSRGRGETQYF. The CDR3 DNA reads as TGTGCCAGCAGCTTAGTTAGCAGGGGGCGAGGGGAGACCCAGTACTTC.

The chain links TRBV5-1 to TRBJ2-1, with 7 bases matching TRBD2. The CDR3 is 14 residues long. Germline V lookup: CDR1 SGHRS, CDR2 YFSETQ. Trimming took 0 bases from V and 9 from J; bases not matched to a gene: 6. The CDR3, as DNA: TGCGCCAGCAGCTTGGTGGGAGGGCCGGCTGAGCAGTTCTTC. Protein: CASSLVGGPAEQFF.

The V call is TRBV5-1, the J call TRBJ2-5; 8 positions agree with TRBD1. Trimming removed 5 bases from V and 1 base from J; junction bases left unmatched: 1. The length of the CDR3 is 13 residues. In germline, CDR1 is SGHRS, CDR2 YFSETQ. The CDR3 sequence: CASRGQVQETQYF. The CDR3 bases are TGCGCCAGCAGGGGACAGGTCCAAGAGACCCAGTACTTC.

DNA for the CDR3: TGTGCCAGCAGCCAAGACAACTCTGGGGCCAACGTCCTGACTTTC. This translates into CASSQDNSGANVLTF. V usage is TRBV4-2 and J usage is TRBJ2-6; no reliable D call. The CDR3 has 15 residues. The germline V and J ends were trimmed by 0 bases and 0 bases, with 3 bases remaining between them. The germline CDR1 and CDR2 sequences are LGHNA and YNFKEQ.

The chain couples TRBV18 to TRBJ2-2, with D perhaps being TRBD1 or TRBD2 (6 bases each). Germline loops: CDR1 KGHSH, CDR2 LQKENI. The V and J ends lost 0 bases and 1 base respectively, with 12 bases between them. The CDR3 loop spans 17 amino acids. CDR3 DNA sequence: TGTGCCAGCTCACCACCCTCCGGGGGCCGGAACACCGGGGAGCTGTTTTTT. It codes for CASSPPSGGRNTGELFF.

CDR3 amino acids: CASSKDVRADSYEQYF. CDR3 bases: TGCGCCAGCAGCAAAGACGTCAGGGCAGACTCCTACGAGCAGTACTTC. The J gene is TRBJ2-7, the V gene TRBV5-1; D possibly corresponds to TRBD1 (5 bases). There are 16 residues in the CDR3. Germline assignment: CDR1 SGHRS and CDR2 YFSETQ. Trimming stripped 4 bases from V and 0 bases from J, with 17 bases between.

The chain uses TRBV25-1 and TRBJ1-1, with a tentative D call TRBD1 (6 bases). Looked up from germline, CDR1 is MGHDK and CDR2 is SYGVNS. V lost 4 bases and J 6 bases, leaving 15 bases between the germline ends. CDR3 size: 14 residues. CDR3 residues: CASSAGRGWAEAFF. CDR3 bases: TGTGCCAGCAGTGCGGGCAGGGGTTGGGCTGAAGCTTTCTTT.

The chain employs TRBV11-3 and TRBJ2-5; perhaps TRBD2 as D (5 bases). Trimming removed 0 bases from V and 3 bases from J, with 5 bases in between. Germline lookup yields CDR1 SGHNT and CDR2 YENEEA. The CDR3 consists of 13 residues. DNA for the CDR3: TGTGCCAGCAGCTTAGAAGCGGAAGAGACCCAGTACTTC. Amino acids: CASSLEAEETQYF.

The CDR3 nucleotides are TGTGCCAGCTCACCGGGGACATACTCCTACGAGCAGTACTTC. This translates into CASSPGTYSYEQYF. The chain combines TRBV18 with TRBJ2-7; TRBD1 might be the D (6 bases). CDR3 length: 14 amino acids. Trimming removed 3 bases at V and 0 bases at J, with 9 bases between. The germline V gene encodes CDR1 KGHSH and CDR2 LQKENI.

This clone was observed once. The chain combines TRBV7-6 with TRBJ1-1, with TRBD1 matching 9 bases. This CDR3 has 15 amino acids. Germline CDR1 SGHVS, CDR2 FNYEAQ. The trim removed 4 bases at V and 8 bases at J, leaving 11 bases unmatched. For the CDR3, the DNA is TGTGCCAGCAGCTCCTACAGGGGGCTCGTAGTGGAAGCTTTCTTT. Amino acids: CASSSYRGLVVEAFF.

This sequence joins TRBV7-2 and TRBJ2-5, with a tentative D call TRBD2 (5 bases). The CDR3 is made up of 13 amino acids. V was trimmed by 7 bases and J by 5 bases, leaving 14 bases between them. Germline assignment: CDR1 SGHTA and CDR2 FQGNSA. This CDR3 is CASTPSSLETQYF. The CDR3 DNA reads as TGTGCCAGCACCCCGTCTAGCTTGGAGACCCAGTACTTC.

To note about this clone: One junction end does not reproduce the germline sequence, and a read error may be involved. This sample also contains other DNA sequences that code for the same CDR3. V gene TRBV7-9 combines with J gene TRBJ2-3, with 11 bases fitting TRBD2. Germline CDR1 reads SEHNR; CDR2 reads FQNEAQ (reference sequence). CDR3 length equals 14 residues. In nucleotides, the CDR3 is TGTGCCAGCAGTTCGGGGACTAGCGGTGATACGCAATATTTT. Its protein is CASSSGTSGDTQYF.

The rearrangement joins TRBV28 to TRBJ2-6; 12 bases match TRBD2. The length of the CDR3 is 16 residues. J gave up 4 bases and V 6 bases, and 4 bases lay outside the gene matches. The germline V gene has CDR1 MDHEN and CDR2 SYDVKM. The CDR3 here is CASRASGGAGANVLTF. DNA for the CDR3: TGTGCCAGCAGGGCTAGCGGGGGGGCCGGGGCCAACGTCCTGACTTTC.

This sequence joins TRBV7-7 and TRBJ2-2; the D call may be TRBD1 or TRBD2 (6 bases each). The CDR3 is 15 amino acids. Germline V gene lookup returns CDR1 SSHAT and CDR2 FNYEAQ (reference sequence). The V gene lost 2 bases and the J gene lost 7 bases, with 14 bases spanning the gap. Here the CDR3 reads CASSLREQGGGELFF. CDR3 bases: TGTGCCAGCAGCTTACGGGAACAGGGAGGCGGGGAGCTGTTTTTT. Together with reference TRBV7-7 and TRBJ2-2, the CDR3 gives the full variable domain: GAGVSQSPRYKVTKRGQDVTLRCDPISSHATLYWYQQALGQGPEFLTYFNYEAQPDKSGLPSDRFSAERPEGSISTLTIQRTEQRDSAMYRCASSLREQGGGELFFGEGSRLTVL.

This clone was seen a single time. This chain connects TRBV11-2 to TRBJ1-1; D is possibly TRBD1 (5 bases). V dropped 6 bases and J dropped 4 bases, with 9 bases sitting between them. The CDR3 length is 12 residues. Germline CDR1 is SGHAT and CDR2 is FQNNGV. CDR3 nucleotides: TGTGCCAGCAGATACACAGGCACTGAAGCTTTCTTT. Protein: CASRYTGTEAFF. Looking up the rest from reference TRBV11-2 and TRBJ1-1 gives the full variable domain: EAGVAQSPRYKIIEKRQSVAFWCNPISGHATLYWYQQILGQGPKLLIQFQNNGVVDDSQLPKDRFSAERLKGVDSTLKIQPAKLEDSAVYLCASRYTGTEAFFGQGTRLTVV.